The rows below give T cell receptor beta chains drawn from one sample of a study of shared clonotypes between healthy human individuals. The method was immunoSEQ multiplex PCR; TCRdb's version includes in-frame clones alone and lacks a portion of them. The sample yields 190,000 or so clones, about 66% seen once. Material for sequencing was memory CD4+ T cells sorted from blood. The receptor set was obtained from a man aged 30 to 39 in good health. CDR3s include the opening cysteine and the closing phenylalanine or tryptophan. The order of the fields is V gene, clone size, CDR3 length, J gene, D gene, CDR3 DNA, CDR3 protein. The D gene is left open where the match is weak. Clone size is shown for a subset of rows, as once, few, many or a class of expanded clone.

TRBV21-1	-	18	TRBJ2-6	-	TGTGCCAGCAGCAAAGCAGGGGAGTGGTCCTCTGGGGCCAACGTCCTGACTTTC	CASSKAGEWSSGANVLTF
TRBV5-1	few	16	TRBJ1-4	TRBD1	TGCGCCAGCAGCCGCAGGGGGGTTGCAACTAATGAAAAACTGTTTTTT	CASSRRGVATNEKLFF
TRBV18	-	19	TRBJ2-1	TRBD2	TGTGCCAGCTCACCGTGGACTAGCGGGAGGGCCCAGATTTACAATGAGCAGTTCTTC	CASSPWTSGRAQIYNEQFF
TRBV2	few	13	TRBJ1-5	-	TGTGCCAGCAGCCCGGAGAGGGATCAGCCCCAGCATTTT	CASSPERDQPQHF
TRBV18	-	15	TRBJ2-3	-	TGTGCCAGCTCACCAGAGGGATTGGGGACAGATACGCAGTATTTT	CASSPEGLGTDTQYF
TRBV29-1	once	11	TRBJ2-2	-	TGCAGCGTTGGTACCACCGGGGAGCTGTTTTTT	CSVGTTGELFF
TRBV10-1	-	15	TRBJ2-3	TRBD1	TGCGCCAGCAGTGAGTCGGGACAGGGAGGAGATACGCAGTATTTT	CASSESGQGGDTQYF
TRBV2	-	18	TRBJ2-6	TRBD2	TGTGCCAGCTTCCCTACCCTAGCGGGCTTATCTGGGGCCAACGTCCTGACTTTC	CASFPTLAGLSGANVLTF
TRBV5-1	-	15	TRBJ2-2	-	TGCGCCAGCACGCTTGACAGGACAAACACCGGGGAGCTGTTTTTT	CASTLDRTNTGELFF
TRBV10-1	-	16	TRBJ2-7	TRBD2	TGCGCCAGCAGTGATCCACTTGGCGGGGGATCGAGCGAGCAGTACTTC	CASSDPLGGGSSEQYF
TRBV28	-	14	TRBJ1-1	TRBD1	TGTGCCACCCGTCGCCAGGGGGGGCCCACTGAAGCTTTCTTT	CATRRQGGPTEAFF
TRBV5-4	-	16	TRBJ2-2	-	TGTGCCAGCAGCCCGCTAGCGAACACGAACACCGGGGAGCTGTTTTTT	CASSPLANTNTGELFF
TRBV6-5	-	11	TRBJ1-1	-	TGTGCCACCCTCGGGTCCACTGAAGCTTTCTTT	CATLGSTEAFF
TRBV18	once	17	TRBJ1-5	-	TGTGCCAGCTCACCGACAGTCTTATCATATAGCAATCAGCCCCAGCATTTT	CASSPTVLSYSNQPQHF
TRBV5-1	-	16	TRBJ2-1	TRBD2	TGCGCCAGCAGCTTGTCCGTAGGACTAGCGCTCAATGAGCAGTTCTTC	CASSLSVGLALNEQFF
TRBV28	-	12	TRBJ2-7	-	TGTGCCAGCAGTTTGTCAGGGTACGAGCAGTACTTC	CASSLSGYEQYF
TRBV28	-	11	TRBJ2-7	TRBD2	TGTGCCAGACTAGCGGCCTACGAGCAGTACTTC	CARLAAYEQYF
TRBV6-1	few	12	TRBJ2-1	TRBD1	TGTGCCAGCAGCCTTTCTGGGACAGGGCAGTTCTTC	CASSLSGTGQFF
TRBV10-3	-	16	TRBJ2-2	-	TGTGCCATCAGTGAGTCGACGGGACAGAACACCGGGGAGCTGTTTTTT	CAISESTGQNTGELFF
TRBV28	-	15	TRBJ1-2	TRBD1	TGTGCCAGCAGCATACCGGGACAGGGAGGCTATGGCTACACCTTC	CASSIPGQGGYGYTF
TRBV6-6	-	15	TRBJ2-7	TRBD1	TGTGCCAGCAGTTACCCGAGGACAGGGATGAACGAGCAGTACTTC	CASSYPRTGMNEQYF
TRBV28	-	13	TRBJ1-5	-	TGTGCCAGCACGGTGTTAGGGCTCCAGCCCCAGCATTTT	CASTVLGLQPQHF
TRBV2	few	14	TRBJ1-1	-	TGTGCCAGCAGAGGGGGGAATGGTAGGACTGAAGCTTTCTTT	CASRGGNGRTEAFF
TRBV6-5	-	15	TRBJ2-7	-	TGTGCCAGCAGTGCGCAGGGTTTTTCACTCGACGAGCAGTACTTC	CASSAQGFSLDEQYF